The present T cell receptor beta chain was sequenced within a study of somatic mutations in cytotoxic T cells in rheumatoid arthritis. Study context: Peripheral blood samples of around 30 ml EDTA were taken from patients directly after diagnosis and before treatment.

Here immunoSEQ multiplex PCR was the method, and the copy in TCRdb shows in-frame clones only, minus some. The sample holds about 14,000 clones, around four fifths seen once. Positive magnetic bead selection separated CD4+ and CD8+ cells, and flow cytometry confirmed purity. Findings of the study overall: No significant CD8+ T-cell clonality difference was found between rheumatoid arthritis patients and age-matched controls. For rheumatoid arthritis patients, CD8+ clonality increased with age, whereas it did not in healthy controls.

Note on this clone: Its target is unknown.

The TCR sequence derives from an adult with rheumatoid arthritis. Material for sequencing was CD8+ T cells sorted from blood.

The CDR3 sequence is CASSFSGRTDNEQFF. As DNA, the CDR3 is TGTGCCAGCAGTTTTAGCGGGAGGACCGACAATGAGCAGTTCTTC. The chain links TRBV28 to TRBJ2-1; the match to TRBD2 covers 10 bases. J gave up 5 bases and V 3 bases, and 4 bases lay outside the gene matches. In germline, CDR1 is MDHEN, CDR2 SYDVKM. This CDR3 is built from 15 residues.